One T cell receptor beta chain is described in this entry. Antigen: not known. The data are from a study of cytomegalovirus exposure and HLA in healthy donors. General study points: Per published reports, the classifier diagnosed cytomegalovirus status with high specificity and sensitivity. V- and J-gene trimming of TCR beta was linked (in a later analysis) to a missense DCLRE1C variant. Some public TCRs appeared in many individuals, while most sequences were rare.

Primers: 60 Vbeta forward and 13 Jbeta reverse. Using immunoSEQ multiplex PCR, the repertoire was profiled, and TCRdb retains in-frame clones only, with some absent. The sample shows approximately 80,000 clones, around 70% of them seen only once. Germline CDR1 reads SEHNR; CDR2 reads FQNEAQ (reference sequence). V lost 4 bases and J 6 bases, leaving 24 bases between the germline ends. The CDR3 totals 17 residues. The sequenced material came from PBMCs. The chain links TRBV7-9 to TRBJ1-1, with D possibly matching TRBD1 (6 bases). The TCR was taken from a woman aged 40 to 50 in good health and CMV-seropositive. CDR3 amino acids: CASSSTILGEGGAEAFF. Written as DNA, the CDR3 is TGTGCCAGCAGCTCCACTATCCTTGGAGAGGGGGGGGCTGAAGCTTTCTTT.